This TCR beta chain appears in the sequencing data of a study of blood T cell repertoires in COVID-19. Study in general: Whether acute or convalescent, the COVID-19 samples came from the United States, Italy and Spain.

The method was immunoSEQ multiplex PCR; TCRdb's version includes in-frame clones alone and lacks a portion of them. Of roughly 300,000 clones listed, approximately 85% are singletons. The germline V gene has CDR1 SNHLY and CDR2 FYNNEI. This CDR3 has 12 amino acids. Trimming left V 2 bases short and J 8 bases short, with 9 bases between. The receptor comes from a human donor in a cohort sampled during active COVID-19. The V call is TRBV2, the J call TRBJ1-1; tentatively, D is TRBD1 (5 bases). Sequencing input: peripheral blood. This CDR3 is CASSELGLEAFF. The CDR3 DNA reads TGTGCCAGCAGTGAACTGGGGCTCGAAGCTTTCTTT.